Listed below are T cell receptor beta chains from one sample, sequenced in a study of high-grade serous ovarian cancer treatment subgroups. The table came from immunoSEQ multiplex PCR; TCRdb's copy has only in-frame clones and leaves some out. The table shows more than 35,000 clones, with about 79% occurring only once. Input material: tumor tissue. These receptors were collected from a human donor with high-grade serous ovarian cancer. Both conserved end residues are part of each CDR3.

cdr3_aa j_call v_call
CASSNLGSWGYEQYF TRBJ2-7 TRBV5-4
CAWSWASGRNIQYF TRBJ2-4 TRBV30
CASSSSTGFGAQHF TRBJ1-5 TRBV7-2
CASSPEQGASPQHF TRBJ1-5 TRBV18
CASSRRDSAPSEQYF TRBJ2-7 TRBV18
CASATQGAAYEQYF TRBJ2-7 TRBV6-5
CASSPDRSSYNEQFF TRBJ2-1 TRBV7-2
CASSTGGFVDNEQFF TRBJ2-1 TRBV28
CASSTAGTGDNEQFF TRBJ2-1 TRBV28
CASSQEAFGYRDYLSSYEQYF TRBJ2-7 TRBV4-3
CASSRGQAREKLFF TRBJ1-4 TRBV7-9
CASSPGDENTEAFF TRBJ1-1 TRBV6-5
CASSLLPQGRTGANVLTF TRBJ2-6 TRBV7-2
CASSLAVTGAIGYTF TRBJ1-2 TRBV7-8
CASSDRPGQGARAKNIQYF TRBJ2-4 TRBV6-1
CASSISGEAYEQYF TRBJ2-7 TRBV19
CASSWKRYEQYF TRBJ2-7 TRBV7-2
CASSLSRGLGTEAFF TRBJ1-1 TRBV7-2
CASGGVLSEAFF TRBJ1-1 TRBV6-1
CASSLGGKETQYF TRBJ2-5 TRBV5-6
CASSLGRYSSYNEQFF TRBJ2-1 TRBV11-3
CARSPGSQQASYEQYF TRBJ2-7 TRBV5-3
CASSYRGQDGEATEAFF TRBJ1-1 TRBV6-9
CASSREPGTQYF TRBJ2-3 TRBV11-3
CASSPSTSGSSNEQFF TRBJ2-1 TRBV11-2
CASNRRLYRVNYGYTF TRBJ1-2 TRBV19
CASRPDRGANTEAFF TRBJ1-1 TRBV4-1
CATLRVPEKKQPQHF TRBJ1-5 TRBV28
CASSQLQTAYEQYF TRBJ2-7 TRBV6-4
CASSLWDPPQHF TRBJ1-5 TRBV28
CASSLGGLVRDEQYF TRBJ2-7 TRBV11-2
CASSPGTSVPPYEQYF TRBJ2-7 TRBV7-2
CSGTGGETQYF TRBJ2-5 TRBV29-1
CASSLALSGRLGGGYEQYF TRBJ2-7 TRBV11-2
CASSPGGGINTEAFF TRBJ1-1 TRBV7-8
CSVERVVYGYTF TRBJ1-2 TRBV29-1